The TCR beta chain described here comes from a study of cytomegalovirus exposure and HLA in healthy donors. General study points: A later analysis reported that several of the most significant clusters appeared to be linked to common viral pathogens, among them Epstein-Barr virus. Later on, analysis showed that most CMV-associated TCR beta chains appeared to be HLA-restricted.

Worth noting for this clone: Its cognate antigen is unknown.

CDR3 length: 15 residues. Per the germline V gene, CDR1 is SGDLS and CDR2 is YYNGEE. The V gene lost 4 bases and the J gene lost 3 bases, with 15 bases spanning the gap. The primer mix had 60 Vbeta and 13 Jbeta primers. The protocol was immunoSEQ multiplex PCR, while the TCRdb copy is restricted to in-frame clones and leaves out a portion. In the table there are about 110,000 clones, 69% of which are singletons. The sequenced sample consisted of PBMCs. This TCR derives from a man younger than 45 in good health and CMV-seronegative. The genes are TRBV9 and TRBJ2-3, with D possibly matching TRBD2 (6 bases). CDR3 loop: CASSPAAGRTDTQYF. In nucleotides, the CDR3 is TGTGCCAGCAGCCCCGCTGCGGGAAGAACAGATACGCAGTATTTT.